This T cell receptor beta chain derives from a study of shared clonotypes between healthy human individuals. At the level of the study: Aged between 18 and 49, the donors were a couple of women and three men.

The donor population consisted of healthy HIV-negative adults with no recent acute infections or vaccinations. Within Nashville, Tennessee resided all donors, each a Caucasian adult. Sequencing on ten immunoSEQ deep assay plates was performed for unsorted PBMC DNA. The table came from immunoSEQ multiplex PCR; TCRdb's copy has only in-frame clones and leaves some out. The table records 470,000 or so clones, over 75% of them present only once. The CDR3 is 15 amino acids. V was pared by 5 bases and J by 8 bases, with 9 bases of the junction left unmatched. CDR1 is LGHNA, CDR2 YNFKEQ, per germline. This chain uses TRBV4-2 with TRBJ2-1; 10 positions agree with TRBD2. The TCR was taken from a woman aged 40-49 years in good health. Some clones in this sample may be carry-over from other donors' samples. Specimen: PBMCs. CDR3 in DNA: TGTGCCAGCAGCGCACTAGCGGGGAAGGCGGATGAGCAGTTCTTC. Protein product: CASSALAGKADEQFF.